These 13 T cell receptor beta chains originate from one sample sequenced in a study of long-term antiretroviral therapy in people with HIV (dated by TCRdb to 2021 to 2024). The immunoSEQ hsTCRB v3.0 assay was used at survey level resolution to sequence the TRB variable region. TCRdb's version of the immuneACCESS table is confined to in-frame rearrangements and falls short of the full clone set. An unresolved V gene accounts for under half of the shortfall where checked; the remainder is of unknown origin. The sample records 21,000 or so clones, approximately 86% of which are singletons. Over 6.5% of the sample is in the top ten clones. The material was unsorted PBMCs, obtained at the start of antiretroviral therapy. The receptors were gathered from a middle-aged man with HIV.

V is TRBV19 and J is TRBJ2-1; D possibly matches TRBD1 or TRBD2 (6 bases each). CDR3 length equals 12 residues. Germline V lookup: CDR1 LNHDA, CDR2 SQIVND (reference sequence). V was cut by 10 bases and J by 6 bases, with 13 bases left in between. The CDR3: CATQQGGNEQFF. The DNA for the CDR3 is TGTGCCACCCAACAGGGAGGCAATGAGCAGTTCTTC.

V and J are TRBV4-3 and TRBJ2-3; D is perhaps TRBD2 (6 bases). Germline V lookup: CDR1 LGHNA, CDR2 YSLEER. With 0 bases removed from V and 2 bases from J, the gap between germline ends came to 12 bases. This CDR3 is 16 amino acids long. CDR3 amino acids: CASSQDATRVTDTQYF. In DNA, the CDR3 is TGCGCCAGCAGCCAAGACGCGACTAGAGTCACAGATACGCAGTATTTT.

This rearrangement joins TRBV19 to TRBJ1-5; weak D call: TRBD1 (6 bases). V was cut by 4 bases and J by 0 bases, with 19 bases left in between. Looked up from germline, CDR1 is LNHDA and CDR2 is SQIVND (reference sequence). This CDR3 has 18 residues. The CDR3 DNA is TGTGCCAGTAGTACGGAGGACAGCCTTTCGTATAGCAATCAGCCCCAGCATTTT. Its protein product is CASSTEDSLSYSNQPQHF.

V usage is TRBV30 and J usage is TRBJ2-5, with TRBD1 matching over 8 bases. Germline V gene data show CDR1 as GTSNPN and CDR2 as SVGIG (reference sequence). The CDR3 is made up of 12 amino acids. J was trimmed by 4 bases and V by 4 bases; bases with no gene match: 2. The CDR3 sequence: CAWTGGVETQYF. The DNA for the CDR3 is TGTGCCTGGACAGGGGGCGTAGAGACCCAGTACTTC.

DNA for the CDR3: TGCGCCAGCAGTCAACTTAGCGGGAGGGCAGATACGCAGTATTTT. Encoded protein: CASSQLSGRADTQYF. The V call is TRBV5-1, the J call TRBJ2-3; TRBD2 matches 11 bases. Germline CDR1 is SGHRS and CDR2 is YFSETQ. Trimming took 5 bases from V and 4 from J; bases not matched to a gene: 6. The CDR3 contains 15 residues. The full variable domain, in which reference TRBV5-1 and TRBJ2-3 provide the parts outside the CDR3, is KAGVTQTPRYLIKTRGQQVTLSCSPISGHRSVSWYQQTPGQGLQFLFEYFSETQRNKGNFPGRFSGRQFSNSRSEMNVSTLELGDSALYLCASSQLSGRADTQYFGPGTRLTVL.

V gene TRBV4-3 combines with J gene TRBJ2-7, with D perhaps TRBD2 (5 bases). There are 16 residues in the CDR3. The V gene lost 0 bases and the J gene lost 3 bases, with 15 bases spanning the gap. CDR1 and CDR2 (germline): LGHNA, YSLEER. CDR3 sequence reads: CASSQDREGSGYEQYF. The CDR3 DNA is TGCGCCAGCAGCCAAGATCGAGAGGGCAGTGGCTACGAGCAGTACTTC.

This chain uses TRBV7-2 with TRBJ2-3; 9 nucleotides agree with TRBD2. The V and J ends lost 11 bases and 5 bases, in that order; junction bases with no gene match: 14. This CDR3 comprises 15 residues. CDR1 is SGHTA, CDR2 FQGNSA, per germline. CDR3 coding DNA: TGTGCCTGTACAGGTTCTAGCGGGATTCTAGATACGCAGTATTTT. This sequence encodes CACTGSSGILDTQYF.

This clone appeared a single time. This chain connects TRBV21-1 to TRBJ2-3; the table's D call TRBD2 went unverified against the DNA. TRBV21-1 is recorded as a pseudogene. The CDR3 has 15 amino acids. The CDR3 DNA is TGTGCCAGCAGCAAGACTAGCGCTTACACAGATACGCAGTATTTT. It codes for CASSKTSAYTDTQYF.

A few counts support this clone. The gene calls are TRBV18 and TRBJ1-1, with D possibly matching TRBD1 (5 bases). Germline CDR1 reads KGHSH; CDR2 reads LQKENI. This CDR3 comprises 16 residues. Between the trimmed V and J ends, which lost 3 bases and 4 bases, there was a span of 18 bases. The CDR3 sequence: CASSPKGRDVLTEAFF. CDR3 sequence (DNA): TGTGCCAGCTCACCTAAGGGACGCGACGTGCTCACTGAAGCTTTCTTT. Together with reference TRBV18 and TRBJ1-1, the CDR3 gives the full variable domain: NAGVMQNPRHLVRRRGQEARLRCSPMKGHSHVYWYRQLPEEGLKFMVYLQKENIIDESGMPKERFSAEFPKEGPSILRIQQVVRGDSAAYFCASSPKGRDVLTEAFFGQGTRLTVV.

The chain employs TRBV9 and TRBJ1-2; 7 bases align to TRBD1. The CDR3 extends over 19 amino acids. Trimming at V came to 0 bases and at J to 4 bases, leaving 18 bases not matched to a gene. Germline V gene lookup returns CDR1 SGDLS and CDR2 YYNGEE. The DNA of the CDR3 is TGTGCCAGCAGCGTAGCGGGACAGCGGACGGACGGTTCGGGCTATGGCTACACCTTC. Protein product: CASSVAGQRTDGSGYGYTF.

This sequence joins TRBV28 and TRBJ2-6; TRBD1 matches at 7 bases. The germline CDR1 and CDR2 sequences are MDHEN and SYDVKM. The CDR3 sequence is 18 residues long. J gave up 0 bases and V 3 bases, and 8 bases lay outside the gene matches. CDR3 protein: CASSLSGTASSGANVLTF. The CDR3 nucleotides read TGTGCCAGCAGTTTGTCCGGGACAGCAAGCTCTGGGGCCAACGTCCTGACTTTC.

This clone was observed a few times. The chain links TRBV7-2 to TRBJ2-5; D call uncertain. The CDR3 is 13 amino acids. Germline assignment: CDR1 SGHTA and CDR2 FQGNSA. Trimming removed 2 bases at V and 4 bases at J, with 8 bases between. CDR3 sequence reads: CASSLMGIETQYF. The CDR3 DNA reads TGTGCCAGCAGCTTAATGGGAATAGAGACCCAGTACTTC.

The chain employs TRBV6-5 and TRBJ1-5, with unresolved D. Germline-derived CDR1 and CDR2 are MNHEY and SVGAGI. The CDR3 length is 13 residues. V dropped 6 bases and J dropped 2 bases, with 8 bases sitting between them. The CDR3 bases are TGTGCCAGCAGCCCCTCCGGCAATCAGCCCCAGCATTTT. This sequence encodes CASSPSGNQPQHF.